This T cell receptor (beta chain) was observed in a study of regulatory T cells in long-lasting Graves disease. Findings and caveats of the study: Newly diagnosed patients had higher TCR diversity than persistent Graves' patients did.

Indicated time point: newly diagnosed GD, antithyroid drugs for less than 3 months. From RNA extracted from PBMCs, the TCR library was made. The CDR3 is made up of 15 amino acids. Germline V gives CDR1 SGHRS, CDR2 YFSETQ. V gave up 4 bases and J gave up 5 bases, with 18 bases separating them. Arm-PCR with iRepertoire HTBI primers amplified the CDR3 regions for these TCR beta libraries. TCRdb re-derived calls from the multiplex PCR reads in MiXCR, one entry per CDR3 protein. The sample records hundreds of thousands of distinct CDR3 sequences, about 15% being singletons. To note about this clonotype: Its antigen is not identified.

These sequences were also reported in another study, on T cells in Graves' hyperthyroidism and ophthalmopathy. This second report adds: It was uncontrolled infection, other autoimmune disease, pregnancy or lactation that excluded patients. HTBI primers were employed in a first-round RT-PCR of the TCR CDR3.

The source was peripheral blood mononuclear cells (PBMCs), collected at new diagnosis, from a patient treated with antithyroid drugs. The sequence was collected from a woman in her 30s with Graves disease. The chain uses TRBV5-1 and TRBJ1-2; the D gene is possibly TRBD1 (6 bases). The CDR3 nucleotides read TGCGCCAGCAGCGGAGGGGACACGGCGGTATATGGCTACACCTTC. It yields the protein CASSGGDTAVYGYTF.